This T cell receptor beta chain emerged from a study of cytomegalovirus exposure and HLA in healthy donors. In the PCR, 60 Vbeta and 13 Jbeta primers were used. Assay used: immunoSEQ multiplex PCR; TCRdb lists only in-frame clones, some missing. The table lists roughly 140,000 clones, about 68% of them singletons. V shed 0 bases and J shed 3 bases, with 6 bases lying between them. This CDR3 region has 13 residues. The V gene's germline CDR1 is WNHNN and CDR2 SYGVQD (reference sequence). General study results and limits: In a later analysis, the majority of CMV-associated beta chains seemingly showed HLA restriction. Researchers had no immune exposure information except CMV serostatus available.

Turning to this clone: Antigen unknown.

The sequence came from a man aged 18 to 30 in good health and CMV-seronegative. The V call is TRBV10-1, the J call TRBJ2-7; D not certain. The specimen was PBMCs. The CDR3 DNA reads TGCGCCAGCAGTGAGTCGGCCCGCTACGAGCAGTACTTC. Translating gives CASSESARYEQYF.